The source of this T cell receptor beta chain is a study of response to subunit inactivated influenza vaccine. Study results and limitations: Only a handful of new T cells, the authors suggested, are recruited with each seasonal influenza vaccination.

TCRdb re-called the RT-PCR reads with MiXCR, one entry per CDR3 protein. The table has over 800,000 distinct CDR3 sequences, 21% seen once. As regards this clonotype: Antigen specificity is unknown.

The sample consisted of PBMCs from blood, taken less than 6 days after vaccination. The origin of this receptor is a man over 45 who received an inactivated influenza vaccine.

The CDR3 reads CASSLPRTGLSGNTIYF. CDR3 DNA sequence: TGTGCCAGCAGCTTGCCCAGGACAGGGTTGTCTGGAAACACCATATATTTT. This chain connects TRBV5-5 to TRBJ1-3, with 8 bases that match TRBD1. Germline trimming cut 1 base from V and 1 base from J; bases unmatched to any gene: 7. In germline, CDR1 is SGHKS, CDR2 YYEKEE (reference sequence). The CDR3 sequence is 17 residues long. The full variable domain, completed using reference TRBV5-5 and TRBJ1-3, is DAGVTQSPTHLIKTRGQQVTLRCSPISGHKSVSWYQQVLGQGPQFIFQYYEKEERGRGNFPDRFSARQFPNYSSELNVNALLLGDSALYLCASSLPRTGLSGNTIYFGEGSWLTVV.